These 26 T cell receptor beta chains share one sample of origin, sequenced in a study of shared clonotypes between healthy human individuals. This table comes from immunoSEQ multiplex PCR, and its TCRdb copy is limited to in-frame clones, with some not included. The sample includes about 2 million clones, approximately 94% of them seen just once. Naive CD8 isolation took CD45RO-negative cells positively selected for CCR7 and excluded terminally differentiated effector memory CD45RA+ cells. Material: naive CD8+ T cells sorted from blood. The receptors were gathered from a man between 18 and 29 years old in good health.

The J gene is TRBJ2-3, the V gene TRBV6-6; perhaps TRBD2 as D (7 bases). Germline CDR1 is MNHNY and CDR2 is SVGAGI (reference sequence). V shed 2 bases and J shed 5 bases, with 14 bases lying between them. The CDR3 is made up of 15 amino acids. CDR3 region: CASSYGGASEDTQYF. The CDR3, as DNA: TGTGCCAGCAGTTACGGGGGGGCCTCCGAAGATACGCAGTATTTT.

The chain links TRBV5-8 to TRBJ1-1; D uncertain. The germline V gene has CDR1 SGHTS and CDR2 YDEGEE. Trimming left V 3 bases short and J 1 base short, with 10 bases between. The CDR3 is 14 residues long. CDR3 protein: CASSWLGPNTEAFF. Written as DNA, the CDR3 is TGTGCCAGCAGCTGGTTAGGGCCGAACACTGAAGCTTTCTTT. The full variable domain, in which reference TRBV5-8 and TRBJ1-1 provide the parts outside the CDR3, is EAGVTQSPTHLIKTRGQQATLRCSPISGHTSVYWYQQALGLGLQFLLWYDEGEERNRGNFPPRFSGRQFPNYSSELNVNALELEDSALYLCASSWLGPNTEAFFGQGTRLTVV.

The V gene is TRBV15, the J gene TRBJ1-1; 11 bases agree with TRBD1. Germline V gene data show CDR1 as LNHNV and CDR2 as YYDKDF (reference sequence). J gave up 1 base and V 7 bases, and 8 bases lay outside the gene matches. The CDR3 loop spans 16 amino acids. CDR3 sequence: CATTPDRGQRNTEAFF. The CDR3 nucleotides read TGTGCCACCACCCCGGACAGGGGGCAGAGGAACACTGAAGCTTTCTTT.

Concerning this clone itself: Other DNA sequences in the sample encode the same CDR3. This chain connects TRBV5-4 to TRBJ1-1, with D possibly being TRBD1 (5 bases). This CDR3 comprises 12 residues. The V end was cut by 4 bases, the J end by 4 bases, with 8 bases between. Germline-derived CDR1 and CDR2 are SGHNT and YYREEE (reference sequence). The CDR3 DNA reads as TGTGCCAGCAGCCCGGGGGGCACTGAAGCTTTCTTT. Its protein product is CASSPGGTEAFF.

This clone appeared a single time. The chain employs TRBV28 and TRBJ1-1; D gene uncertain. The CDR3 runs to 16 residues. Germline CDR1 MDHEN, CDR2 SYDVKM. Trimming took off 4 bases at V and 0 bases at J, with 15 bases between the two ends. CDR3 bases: TGTGCCAGCAGTTCCTCCCTGGAAGTGTTGAACACTGAAGCTTTCTTT. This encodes CASSSSLEVLNTEAFF.

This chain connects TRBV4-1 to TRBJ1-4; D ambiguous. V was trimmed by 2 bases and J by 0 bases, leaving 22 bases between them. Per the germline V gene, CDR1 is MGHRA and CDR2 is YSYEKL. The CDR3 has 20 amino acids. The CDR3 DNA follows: TGCGCCAGCAGCCAATCTTTCAGTCCGGCAGAGAGCGCAACTAATGAAAAACTGTTTTTT. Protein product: CASSQSFSPAESATNEKLFF.

The CDR3 DNA reads as TGTGCCAGCACCCCCTTTGAAGGGATCGACTATGGCTACACCTTC. It yields the protein CASTPFEGIDYGYTF. The chain links TRBV6-1 to TRBJ1-2; D is unresolved. Trimming cost V 7 bases and J 3 bases, with 18 bases left between them. Germline CDR1 MNHNS, CDR2 SASEGT. The CDR3 has 15 amino acids.

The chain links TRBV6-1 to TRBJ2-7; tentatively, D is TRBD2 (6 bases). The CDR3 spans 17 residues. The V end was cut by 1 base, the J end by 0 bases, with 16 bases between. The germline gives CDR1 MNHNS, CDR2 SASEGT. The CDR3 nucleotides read TGTGCCAGCAGTGAAGTGTCCGGGCAGACTAGCTCCTACGAGCAGTACTTC. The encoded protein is CASSEVSGQTSSYEQYF.

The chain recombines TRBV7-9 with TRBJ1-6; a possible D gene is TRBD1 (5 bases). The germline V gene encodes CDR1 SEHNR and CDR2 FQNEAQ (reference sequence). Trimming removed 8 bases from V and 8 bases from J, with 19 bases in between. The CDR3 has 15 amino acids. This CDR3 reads CASSPVQGPYSPLHF. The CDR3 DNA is TGTGCCAGCTCCCCCGTGCAGGGCCCTTATTCACCCCTCCACTTT.

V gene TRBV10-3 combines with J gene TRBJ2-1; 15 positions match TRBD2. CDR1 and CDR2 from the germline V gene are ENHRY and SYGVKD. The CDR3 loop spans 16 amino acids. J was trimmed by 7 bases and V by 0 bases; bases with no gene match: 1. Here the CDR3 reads CAISESGLAGGNEQFF. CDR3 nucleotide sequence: TGTGCCATCAGTGAGTCGGGACTAGCGGGAGGAAATGAGCAGTTCTTC.

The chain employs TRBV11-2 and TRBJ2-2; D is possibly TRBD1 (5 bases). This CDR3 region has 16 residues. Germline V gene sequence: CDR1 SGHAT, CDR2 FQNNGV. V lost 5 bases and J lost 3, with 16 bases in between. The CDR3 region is CASSPAAGIYTGELFF. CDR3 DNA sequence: TGTGCCAGCAGCCCGGCGGCAGGGATTTACACCGGGGAGCTGTTTTTT.

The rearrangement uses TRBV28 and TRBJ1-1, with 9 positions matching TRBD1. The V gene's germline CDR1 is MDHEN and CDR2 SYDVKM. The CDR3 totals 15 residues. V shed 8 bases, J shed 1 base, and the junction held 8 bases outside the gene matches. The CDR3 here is CASSGDREQNTEAFF. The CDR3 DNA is TGTGCCAGCTCCGGGGACAGGGAACAGAACACTGAAGCTTTCTTT.

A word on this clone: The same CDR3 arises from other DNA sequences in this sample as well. As DNA, the CDR3 is TGTGCCAGCAGCTTAGTGGGGGGCAGCAATCAGCCCCAGCATTTT. As protein: CASSLVGGSNQPQHF. The gene calls are TRBV7-9 and TRBJ1-5, with D perhaps matching TRBD1 (6 bases). CDR1 is SEHNR, CDR2 FQNEAQ, per germline (reference sequence). The germline V and J ends were trimmed by 1 base and 1 base, with 8 bases remaining between them. This CDR3 is 15 amino acids long.

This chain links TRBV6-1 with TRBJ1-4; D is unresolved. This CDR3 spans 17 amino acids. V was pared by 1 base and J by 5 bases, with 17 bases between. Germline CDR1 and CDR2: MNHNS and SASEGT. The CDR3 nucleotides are TGTGCCAGCAGTGAAGGGCCCGTCGGCTACGTAAATGAAAAACTGTTTTTT. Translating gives CASSEGPVGYVNEKLFF.

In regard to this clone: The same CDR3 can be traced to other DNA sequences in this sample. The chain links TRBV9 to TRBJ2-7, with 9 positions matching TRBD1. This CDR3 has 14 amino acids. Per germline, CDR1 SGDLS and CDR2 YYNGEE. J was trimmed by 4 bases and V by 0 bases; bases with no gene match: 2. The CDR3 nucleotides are TGTGCCAGCAGCGTAGAGGGACAGGGATACGAGCAGTACTTC. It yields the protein CASSVEGQGYEQYF.

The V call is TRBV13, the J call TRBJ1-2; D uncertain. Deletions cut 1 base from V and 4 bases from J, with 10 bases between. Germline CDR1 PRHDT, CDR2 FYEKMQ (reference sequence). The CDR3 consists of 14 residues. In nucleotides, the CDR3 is TGTGCCAGCAGCTTAGACGGGGTACTCTATGGCTACACCTTC. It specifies CASSLDGVLYGYTF.

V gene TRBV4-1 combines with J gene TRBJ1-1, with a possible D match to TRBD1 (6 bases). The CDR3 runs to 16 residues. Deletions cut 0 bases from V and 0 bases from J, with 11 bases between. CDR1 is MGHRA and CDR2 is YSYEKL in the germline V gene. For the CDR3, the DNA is TGCGCCAGCAGCCAAGATCCCCGGACAGTGAACACTGAAGCTTTCTTT. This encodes CASSQDPRTVNTEAFF.

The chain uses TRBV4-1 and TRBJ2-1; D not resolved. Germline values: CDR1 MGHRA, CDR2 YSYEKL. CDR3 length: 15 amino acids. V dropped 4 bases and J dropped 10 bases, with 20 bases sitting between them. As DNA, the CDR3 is TGCGCCAGCAGCCCGGAAACGACCCAAGATAGAGAGCAGTTCTTC. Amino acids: CASSPETTQDREQFF.

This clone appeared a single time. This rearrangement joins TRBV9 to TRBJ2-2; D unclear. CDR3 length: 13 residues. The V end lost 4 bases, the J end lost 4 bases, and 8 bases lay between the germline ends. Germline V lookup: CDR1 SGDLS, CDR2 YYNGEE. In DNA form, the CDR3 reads TGTGCCAGCAGCCCAGCGATCACCGGGGAGCTGTTTTTT. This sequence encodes CASSPAITGELFF.

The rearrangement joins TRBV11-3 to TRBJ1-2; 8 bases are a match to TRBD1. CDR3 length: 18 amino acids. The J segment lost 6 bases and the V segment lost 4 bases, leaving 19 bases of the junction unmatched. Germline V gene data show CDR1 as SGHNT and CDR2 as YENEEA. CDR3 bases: TGTGCCAGCAGCTCAATGGGGGGTGACAGGGGACGACGGGATGGCTACACCTTC. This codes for CASSSMGGDRGRRDGYTF.

The CDR3 loop is CASSYSFSGNNEQFF. CDR3 nucleotides: TGTGCCAGCAGTTACTCTTTCTCAGGGAACAATGAGCAGTTCTTC. V and J are TRBV6-5 and TRBJ2-1, with D possibly TRBD1 on 5 matching bases. There are 15 residues in the CDR3. Looked up from germline, CDR1 is MNHEY and CDR2 is SVGAGI. V was clipped by 0 bases and J by 5 bases, with 11 bases between them.

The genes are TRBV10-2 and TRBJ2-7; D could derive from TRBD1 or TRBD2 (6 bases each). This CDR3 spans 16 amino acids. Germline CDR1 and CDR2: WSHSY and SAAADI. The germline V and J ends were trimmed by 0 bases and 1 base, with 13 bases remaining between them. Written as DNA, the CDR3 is TGCGCCAGCAGTGAGTCAGGCAGGGGAGGATCCTACGAGCAGTACTTC. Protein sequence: CASSESGRGGSYEQYF.

CDR3 region: CASTGGEVNSPLHF. CDR3 nucleotide sequence: TGTGCCAGCACCGGGGGGGAGGTTAATTCACCCCTCCACTTT. The chain employs TRBV27 and TRBJ1-6, with D perhaps TRBD1 (5 bases). Germline V gene sequence: CDR1 MNHEY, CDR2 SMNVEV (reference sequence). The CDR3 length is 14 residues. V was clipped by 7 bases and J by 6 bases, with 13 bases between them.

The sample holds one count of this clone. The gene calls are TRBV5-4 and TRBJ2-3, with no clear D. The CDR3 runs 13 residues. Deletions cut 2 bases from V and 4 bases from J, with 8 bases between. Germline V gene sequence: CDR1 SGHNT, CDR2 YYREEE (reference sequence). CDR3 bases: TGTGCCAGCAGCTTACCCTTCCCAGATACGCAGTATTTT. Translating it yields CASSLPFPDTQYF.

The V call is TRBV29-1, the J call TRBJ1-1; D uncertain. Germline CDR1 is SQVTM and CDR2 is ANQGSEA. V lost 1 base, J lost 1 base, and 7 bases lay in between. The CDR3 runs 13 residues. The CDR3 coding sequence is TGCAGCGTTGAAGGTCGGCAGAACACTGAAGCTTTCTTT. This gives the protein CSVEGRQNTEAFF.

The DNA for the CDR3 is TGTGCCAGCAGTGAACTGGGCGACAGGGGGAGAAACTATGGCTACACCTTC. Its translation: CASSELGDRGRNYGYTF. J is TRBJ1-2 and V is TRBV25-1; 9 bases fit TRBD1. The junction had 9 bases not matched to a gene; V was cut back by 2 bases and J by 2 bases. Germline assignment: CDR1 MGHDK and CDR2 SYGVNS. The CDR3 sequence is 17 residues long.